Listed below are T cell receptor beta chains from one sample, sequenced in a study of T cell changes during pregnancy in multiple sclerosis. Sequencing used immunoSEQ multiplex PCR; TCRdb keeps in-frame clones, though not all of them. The sample contains approximately 70,000 clones, roughly 94% of which appear only once. Material: CD4+ T cells from peripheral blood mononuclear cells, obtained after pregnancy. All receptors derive from a female donor with multiple sclerosis, enrolled in a pregnancy study. Both conserved end residues are part of each CDR3. A D gene is named only where the DNA matches it firmly. Only part of the rows carry a size: once, few, many, or a class if the clone is expanded.

V	J	size	D	CDR3	DNA
TRBV4-2	TRBJ2-1	.	TRBD2	CASSQGTSGIIYNEQFF	TGTGCCAGCAGCCAGGGGACTAGCGGCATCATTTACAATGAGCAGTTCTTC
TRBV5-4	TRBJ2-7	.	.	CASSLIGGLEQYF	TGTGCCAGCAGCTTGATCGGGGGGCTGGAGCAGTACTTC
TRBV5-6	TRBJ1-4	.	TRBD1	CASSFRDRGEKLFF	TGTGCCAGCAGCTTCCGGGACAGGGGCGAAAAACTGTTTTTT
TRBV19	TRBJ2-1	.	.	CASSLTTGETGNEQFF	TGTGCCAGTAGTTTAACGACAGGTGAAACAGGGAATGAGCAGTTCTTC
TRBV2	TRBJ2-1	.	TRBD2	CASSVPSEGLAGGPGNEQFF	TGTGCCAGCAGTGTCCCTAGCGAGGGACTAGCGGGAGGGCCGGGCAATGAGCAGTTCTTC
TRBV6-5	TRBJ2-7	.	TRBD1	CASSTGALDPYEQYF	TGTGCCAGCAGTACAGGGGCCCTGGACCCTTACGAGCAGTACTTC
TRBV5-6	TRBJ2-7	.	TRBD1	CASSYGTGKREQYF	TGTGCCAGCAGCTACGGGACAGGAAAGCGGGAGCAGTACTTC
TRBV5-4	TRBJ1-3	.	TRBD1	CASSRRQGAFSGNTIYF	TGTGCCAGCAGCAGAAGACAGGGGGCATTCTCTGGAAACACCATATATTTT
TRBV25-1	TRBJ1-5	.	.	CASSDRGGGNQPQHF	TGTGCCAGCAGTGATCGGGGGGGTGGCAATCAGCCCCAGCATTTT
TRBV9	TRBJ2-5	.	TRBD1	CASSGDRGRGETQYF	TGTGCCAGCAGCGGGGACAGGGGGAGGGGAGAGACCCAGTACTTC
TRBV6-5	TRBJ2-2	.	TRBD2	CASSSLAGGRDGELFF	TGTGCCAGCAGTTCCCTAGCGGGAGGGCGGGACGGGGAGCTGTTTTTT
TRBV4-1	TRBJ1-1	.	.	CASSHVQGQGRTEAFF	TGCGCCAGCAGCCATGTGCAGGGGCAGGGCCGCACTGAAGCTTTCTTT
TRBV20-1	TRBJ2-1	once	TRBD2	CSSTGGYEQFF	TGCAGTTCGACCGGGGGGTATGAGCAGTTCTTC
TRBV2	TRBJ1-2	few	TRBD1	CASSEGVRGFGYTF	TGTGCCAGCAGTGAAGGGGTCAGGGGGTTTGGCTACACCTTC
TRBV6-5	TRBJ2-7	.	.	CASSYSPENYEQYF	TGTGCCAGCAGTTACTCGCCAGAAAACTACGAGCAGTACTTC
TRBV5-1	TRBJ2-2	.	.	CASSYQGHQGTGELFF	TGCGCCAGCAGCTACCAGGGACACCAAGGGACCGGGGAGCTGTTTTTT
TRBV28	TRBJ2-7	.	TRBD2	CASTPGGSGRHEQYF	TGTGCCAGCACTCCTGGGGGTAGCGGGAGACACGAGCAGTACTTC
TRBV30	TRBJ1-1	few	.	CAWSVGGLRGTEAFF	TGTGCCTGGAGTGTCGGGGGACTAAGGGGGACTGAAGCTTTCTTT
TRBV19	TRBJ1-5	.	.	CASTMSGQYNQPQHF	TGTGCCAGTACCATGAGCGGACAGTACAATCAGCCCCAGCATTTT
TRBV30	TRBJ1-2	.	.	CAWSDGHMNYGYTF	TGTGCCTGGAGTGATGGACACATGAACTATGGCTACACCTTC
TRBV6-1	TRBJ2-2	once	TRBD2	CASSVKAGVTGELFF	TGTGCCAGCAGTGTAAAAGCGGGAGTCACCGGGGAGCTGTTTTTT
TRBV28	TRBJ1-2	.	TRBD1	CASRDAGGDYGYTF	TGTGCCAGCAGGGACGCAGGGGGCGACTATGGCTACACCTTC
TRBV6-5	TRBJ2-7	.	TRBD1	CASRGTGGENEQYF	TGTGCCAGCAGGGGGACAGGGGGCGAAAACGAGCAGTACTTC
TRBV18	TRBJ2-1	.	TRBD2	CASSHTGRLAGGSYNEQFF	TGTGCCAGCTCACACACGGGAAGATTAGCGGGAGGCTCCTACAATGAGCAGTTCTTC
TRBV7-2	TRBJ2-1	.	TRBD2	CASSLDGGRGNEQFF	TGTGCCAGCAGCTTAGATGGCGGGAGGGGTAATGAGCAGTTCTTC
TRBV4-1	TRBJ2-3	.	.	CASSRPGADTQYF	TGCGCCAGCAGTCGTCCAGGGGCAGATACGCAGTATTTT
TRBV6-6	TRBJ1-1	once	.	CASRRSGGQVTEAFF	TGTGCCAGCAGACGATCGGGGGGCCAGGTCACTGAAGCTTTCTTT
TRBV5-1	TRBJ1-1	.	TRBD1	CASRDPGGTGQATEAFF	TGCGCCAGCAGAGATCCGGGGGGGACAGGGCAGGCGACTGAAGCTTTCTTT
TRBV5-4	TRBJ1-1	.	TRBD1	CASSLKRGRGTEAFF	TGTGCCAGCAGCTTAAAAAGGGGGCGAGGCACTGAAGCTTTCTTT
TRBV5-1	TRBJ2-1	.	.	CASSSGSTYNEQFF	TGCGCCAGCAGTTCGGGATCTACTTACAATGAGCAGTTCTTC
TRBV7-8	TRBJ2-7	.	TRBD1	CASSRQGSSREQYF	TGTGCCAGCAGCCGACAGGGGAGTTCTCGCGAGCAGTACTTC
TRBV4-1	TRBJ2-1	.	TRBD2	CASSRLAGLYNEQFF	TGCGCCAGCAGCCGCCTAGCGGGCCTTTACAATGAGCAGTTCTTC
TRBV18	TRBJ1-4	once	.	CASSPRMVGPNEKLFF	TGTGCCAGCTCACCACGGATGGTGGGCCCTAATGAAAAACTGTTTTTT
TRBV9	TRBJ2-2	.	TRBD2	CASSFLAGPPLEANTGELFF	TGTGCCAGCAGCTTTCTAGCGGGCCCCCCTCTAGAGGCGAACACCGGGGAGCTGTTTTTT
TRBV27	TRBJ1-2	.	TRBD1	CASSFHGTGWGYTF	TGTGCCAGCAGTTTCCACGGGACAGGATGGGGCTACACCTTC
TRBV6-5	TRBJ2-3	.	TRBD2	CASSLWASGLGDTQYF	TGTGCCAGCAGTTTGTGGGCTAGCGGGTTAGGAGATACGCAGTATTTT
TRBV2	TRBJ2-5	.	TRBD1	CASRTRTGRQETQYF	TGTGCCAGCAGGACCAGGACAGGCCGCCAAGAGACCCAGTACTTC
TRBV5-4	TRBJ1-4	.	.	CASSLSATNEKLFF	TGTGCCAGCAGCTTGTCGGCAACTAATGAAAAACTGTTTTTT
TRBV5-6	TRBJ2-1	.	TRBD2	CASKLILAGGSSYNEQFF	TGTGCCAGCAAGCTTATACTAGCGGGAGGGAGCTCCTACAATGAGCAGTTCTTC
TRBV18	TRBJ2-3	once	.	CASSPELSTDTQYF	TGTGCCAGCTCACCTGAACTCAGCACAGATACGCAGTATTTT
TRBV28	TRBJ2-1	.	TRBD2	CASSSPPSGGAEQFF	TGTGCCAGCAGTTCCCCCCCTAGCGGAGGGGCTGAGCAGTTCTTC
TRBV21-1	TRBJ2-7	once	.	CASSNKDRGKTYEQYF	TGTGCCAGCAGCAACAAAGACAGGGGAAAAACCTACGAGCAGTACTTC
TRBV28	TRBJ2-1	once	TRBD2	CASSPGGGLAVNEQFF	TGTGCCAGCAGTCCCGGAGGAGGACTAGCGGTTAATGAGCAGTTCTTC
TRBV10-3	TRBJ2-3	.	.	CAIRDSITTDTQYF	TGTGCCATCAGGGACAGCATCACCACAGATACGCAGTATTTT
TRBV7-6	TRBJ1-2	.	.	CASSLNSYYGYTF	TGTGCCAGCAGCTTGAACAGCTACTATGGCTACACCTTC
TRBV9	TRBJ2-5	.	TRBD2	CASSGLAGGRETQYF	TGTGCCAGCAGCGGACTAGCGGGAGGGCGAGAGACCCAGTACTTC
TRBV6-6	TRBJ2-7	few	TRBD1	CASGPIGTGENEQYF	TGTGCCAGCGGTCCTATCGGCACAGGGGAGAACGAGCAGTACTTC
TRBV9	TRBJ2-5	.	TRBD2	CASKRSGAGVETQYF	TGTGCCAGCAAAAGGTCTGGGGCGGGAGTCGAGACCCAGTACTTC
TRBV7-6	TRBJ1-3	.	.	CASSLGLLGSGNTIYF	TGTGCCAGCAGCTTAGGCCTGCTGGGTAGCGGAAACACCATATATTTT
TRBV28	TRBJ1-2	.	.	CASLSGQRYGYTF	TGTGCCAGCCTATCCGGACAGCGCTATGGCTACACCTTC
TRBV25-1	TRBJ1-3	.	.	CASTFGQGNTIYF	TGTGCCAGCACGTTCGGACAGGGAAACACCATATATTTT
TRBV6-5	TRBJ1-2	.	TRBD1	CASSYSTDRGAYGYTF	TGTGCCAGCAGTTACTCTACGGACAGGGGGGCCTATGGCTACACCTTC
TRBV7-9	TRBJ2-1	.	TRBD1	CASTLRQGDSWEQFF	TGTGCCAGCACCCTGAGACAGGGGGATTCGTGGGAGCAGTTCTTC